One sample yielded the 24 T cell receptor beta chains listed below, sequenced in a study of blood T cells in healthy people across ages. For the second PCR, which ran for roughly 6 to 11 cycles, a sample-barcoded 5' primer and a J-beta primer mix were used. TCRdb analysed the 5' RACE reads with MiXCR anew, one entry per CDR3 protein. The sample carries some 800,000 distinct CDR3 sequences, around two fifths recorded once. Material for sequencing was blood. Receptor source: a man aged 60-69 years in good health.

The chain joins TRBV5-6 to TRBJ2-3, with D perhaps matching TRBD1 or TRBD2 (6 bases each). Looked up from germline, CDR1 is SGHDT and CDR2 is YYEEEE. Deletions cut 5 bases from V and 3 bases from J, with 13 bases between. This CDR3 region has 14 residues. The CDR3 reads CASSGRGQTDTQYF. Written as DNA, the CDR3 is TGTGCCAGCAGTGGGCGGGGACAAACAGATACGCAGTATTTT.

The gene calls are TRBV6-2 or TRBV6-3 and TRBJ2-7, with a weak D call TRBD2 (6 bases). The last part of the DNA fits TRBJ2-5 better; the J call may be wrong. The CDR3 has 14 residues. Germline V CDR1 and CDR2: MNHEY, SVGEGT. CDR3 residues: CASSPASVKETQYF. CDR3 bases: TGTGCCAGCAGCCCAGCTAGCGTGAAAGAGACCCAGTACTTC.

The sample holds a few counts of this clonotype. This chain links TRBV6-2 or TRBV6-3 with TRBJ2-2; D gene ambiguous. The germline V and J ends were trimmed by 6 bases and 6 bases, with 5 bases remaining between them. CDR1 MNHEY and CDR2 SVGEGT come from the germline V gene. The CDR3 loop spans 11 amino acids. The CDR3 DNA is TGTGCCAGCAGGGACCCCGGGGAGCTGTTTTTT. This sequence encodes CASRDPGELFF.

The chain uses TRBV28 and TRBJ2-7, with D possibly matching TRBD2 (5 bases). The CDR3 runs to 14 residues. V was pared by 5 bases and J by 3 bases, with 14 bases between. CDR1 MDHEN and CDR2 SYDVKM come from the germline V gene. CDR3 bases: TGTGCCAGCAGTGCCACCGGCGGGTACTACGAGCAGTACTTC. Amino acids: CASSATGGYYEQYF.

CDR3 sequence (DNA): TGTGCCACCAGCACGGGGACTAACTCCTACAATGAGCAGTTCTTC. Translating it yields CATSTGTNSYNEQFF. This rearrangement joins TRBV15 to TRBJ2-1; the match to TRBD2 covers 7 bases. V dropped 4 bases and J dropped 0; count of bases not matched to a gene: 3. Germline CDR1 is LNHNV and CDR2 is YYDKDF (reference sequence). There are 15 residues in the CDR3.

The CDR3 bases are TGTGCCAGCAGTTACCTTTCCCTGTTCACCGGGGAGCTGTTTTTT. Protein: CASSYLSLFTGELFF. The chain recombines TRBV6-2 or TRBV6-3 with TRBJ2-2; no definite D call. Trimming stripped 2 bases from V and 4 bases from J, with 11 bases between. The CDR3 runs to 15 residues. The V gene's germline CDR1 is MNHEY and CDR2 SVGEGT.

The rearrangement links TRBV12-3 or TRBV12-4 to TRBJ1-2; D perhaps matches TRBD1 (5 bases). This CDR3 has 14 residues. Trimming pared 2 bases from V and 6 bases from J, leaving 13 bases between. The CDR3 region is CASSLRGPANGYTF. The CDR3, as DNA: TGTGCCAGCAGTTTACGGGGCCCCGCTAATGGCTACACCTTC.

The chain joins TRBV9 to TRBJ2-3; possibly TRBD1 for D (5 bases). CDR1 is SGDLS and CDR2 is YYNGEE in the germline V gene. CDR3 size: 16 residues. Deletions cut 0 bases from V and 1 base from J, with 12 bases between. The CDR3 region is CASSVGLDTGTDTQYF. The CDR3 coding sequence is TGTGCCAGCAGCGTAGGTCTGGACACAGGCACAGATACGCAGTATTTT. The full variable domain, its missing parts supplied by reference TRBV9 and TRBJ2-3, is DSGVTQTPKHLITATGQRVTLRCSPRSGDLSVYWYQQSLDQGLQFLIQYYNGEERAKGNILERFSAQQFPDLHSELNLSSLELGDSALYFCASSVGLDTGTDTQYFGPGTRLTVL.

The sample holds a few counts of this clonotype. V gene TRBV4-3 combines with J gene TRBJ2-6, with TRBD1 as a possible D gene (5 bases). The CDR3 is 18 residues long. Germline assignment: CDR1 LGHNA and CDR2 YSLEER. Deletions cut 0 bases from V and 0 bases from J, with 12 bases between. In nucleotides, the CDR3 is TGCGCCAGCAGCCAAGAGTGGGGCATGAGCTCTGGGGCCAACGTCCTGACTTTC. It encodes CASSQEWGMSSGANVLTF.

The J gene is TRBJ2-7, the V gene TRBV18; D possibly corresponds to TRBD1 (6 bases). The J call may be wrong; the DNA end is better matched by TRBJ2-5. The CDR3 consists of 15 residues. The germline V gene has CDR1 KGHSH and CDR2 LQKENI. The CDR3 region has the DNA TGTGCCAGCTCACCCGACAGGACGGGTGGAGAGACCCAGTACTTC. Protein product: CASSPDRTGGETQYF.

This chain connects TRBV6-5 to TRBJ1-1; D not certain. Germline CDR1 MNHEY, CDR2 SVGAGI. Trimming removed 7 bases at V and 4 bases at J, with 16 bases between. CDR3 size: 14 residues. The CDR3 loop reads CASTPRGRSTEAFF. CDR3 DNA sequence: TGTGCCAGCACCCCCCGCGGCCGGAGCACTGAAGCTTTCTTT.

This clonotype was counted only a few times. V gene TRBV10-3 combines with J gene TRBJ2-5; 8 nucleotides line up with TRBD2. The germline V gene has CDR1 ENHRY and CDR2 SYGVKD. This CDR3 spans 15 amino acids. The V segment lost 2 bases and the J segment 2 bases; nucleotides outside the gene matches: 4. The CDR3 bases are TGTGCCATCAGTGAGGGCCGGGGGGGGCAAGAGACCCAGTACTTC. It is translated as CAISEGRGGQETQYF.

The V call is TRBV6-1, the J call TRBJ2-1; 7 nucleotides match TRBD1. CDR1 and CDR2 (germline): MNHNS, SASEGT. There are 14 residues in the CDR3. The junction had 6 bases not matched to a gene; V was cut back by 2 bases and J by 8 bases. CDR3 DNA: TGTGCCAGCAGTGAACCCCACAGGGGAGATGAGCAGTTCTTC. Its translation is CASSEPHRGDEQFF.

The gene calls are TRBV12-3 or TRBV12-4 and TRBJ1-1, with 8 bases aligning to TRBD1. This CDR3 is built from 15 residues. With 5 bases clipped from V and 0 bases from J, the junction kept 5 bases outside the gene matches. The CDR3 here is CASSPGQALNTEAFF. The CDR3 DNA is TGTGCCAGCAGTCCGGGACAGGCCCTGAACACTGAAGCTTTCTTT.

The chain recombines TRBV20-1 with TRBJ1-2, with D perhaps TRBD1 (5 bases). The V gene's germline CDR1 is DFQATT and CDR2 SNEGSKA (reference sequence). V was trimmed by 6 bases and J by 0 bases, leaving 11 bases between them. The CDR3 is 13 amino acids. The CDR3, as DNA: TGCAGTGCCACCGACAGAACTAACTATGGCTACACCTTC. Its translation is CSATDRTNYGYTF.

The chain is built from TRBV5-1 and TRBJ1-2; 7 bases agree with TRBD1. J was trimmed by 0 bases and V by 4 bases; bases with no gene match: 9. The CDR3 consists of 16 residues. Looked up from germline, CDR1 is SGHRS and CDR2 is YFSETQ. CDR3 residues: CASSTGTVRANYGYTF. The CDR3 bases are TGCGCCAGCAGCACGGGGACAGTGAGAGCTAACTATGGCTACACCTTC.

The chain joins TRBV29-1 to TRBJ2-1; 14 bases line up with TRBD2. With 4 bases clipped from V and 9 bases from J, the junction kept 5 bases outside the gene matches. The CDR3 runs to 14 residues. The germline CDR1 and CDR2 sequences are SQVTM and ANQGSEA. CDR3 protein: CSVGLAGGPGEQFF. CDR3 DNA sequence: TGCAGCGTTGGACTAGCGGGGGGGCCGGGTGAGCAGTTCTTC.

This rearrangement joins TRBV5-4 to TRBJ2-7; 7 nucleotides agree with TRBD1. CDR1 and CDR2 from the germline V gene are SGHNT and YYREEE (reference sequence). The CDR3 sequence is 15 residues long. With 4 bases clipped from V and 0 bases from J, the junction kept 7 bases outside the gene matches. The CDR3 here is CASSLGQQDSYEQYF. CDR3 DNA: TGTGCCAGCAGCCTGGGACAGCAAGACTCCTACGAGCAGTACTTC.

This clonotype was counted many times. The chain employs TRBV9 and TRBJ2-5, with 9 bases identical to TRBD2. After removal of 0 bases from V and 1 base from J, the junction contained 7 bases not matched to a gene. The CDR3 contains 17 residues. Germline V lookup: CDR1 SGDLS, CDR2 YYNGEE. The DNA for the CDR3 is TGTGCCAGCAGCGTAGGGGCTAGCGGGAACCTCCAAGAGACCCAGTACTTC. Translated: CASSVGASGNLQETQYF.

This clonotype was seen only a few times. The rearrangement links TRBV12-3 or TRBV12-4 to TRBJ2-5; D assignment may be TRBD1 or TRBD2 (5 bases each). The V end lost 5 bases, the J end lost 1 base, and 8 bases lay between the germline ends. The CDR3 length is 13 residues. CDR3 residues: CASSRDAQETQYF. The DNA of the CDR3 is TGTGCCAGCAGTCGGGACGCCCAAGAGACCCAGTACTTC.

As DNA, the CDR3 is TGTGCCAGCTCACCACCTAGCTCTCAAGAGACCCAGTACTTC. Translated, it gives CASSPPSSQETQYF. The genes are TRBV18 and TRBJ2-5; the D is unclear. The V end was cut by 0 bases, the J end by 2 bases, with 7 bases between. Germline V gene lookup returns CDR1 KGHSH and CDR2 LQKENI. The CDR3 extends over 14 amino acids. The full variable domain, completed using reference TRBV18 and TRBJ2-5, is NAGVMQNPRHLVRRRGQEARLRCSPMKGHSHVYWYRQLPEEGLKFMVYLQKENIIDESGMPKERFSAEFPKEGPSILRIQQVVRGDSAAYFCASSPPSSQETQYFGPGTRLLVL.

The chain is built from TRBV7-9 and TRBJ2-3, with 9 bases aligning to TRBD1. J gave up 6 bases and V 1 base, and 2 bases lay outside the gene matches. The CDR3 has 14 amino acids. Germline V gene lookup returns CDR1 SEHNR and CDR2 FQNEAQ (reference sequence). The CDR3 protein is CASSLGDRVDTQYF. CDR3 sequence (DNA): TGTGCCAGCAGCTTAGGGGACAGGGTGGATACGCAGTATTTT.

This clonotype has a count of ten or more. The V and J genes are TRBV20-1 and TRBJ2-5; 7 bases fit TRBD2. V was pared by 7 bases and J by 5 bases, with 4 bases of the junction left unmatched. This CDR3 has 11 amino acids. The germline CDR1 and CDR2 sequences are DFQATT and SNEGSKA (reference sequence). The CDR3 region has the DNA TGCAGTGTGGGGAGGGAGGAGACCCAGTACTTC. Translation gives CSVGREETQYF.

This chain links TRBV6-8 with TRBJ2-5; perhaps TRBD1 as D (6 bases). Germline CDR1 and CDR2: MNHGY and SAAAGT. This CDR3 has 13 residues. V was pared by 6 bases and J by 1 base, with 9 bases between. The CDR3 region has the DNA TGTGCCAGCAGAGGGGGAACCCAAGAGACCCAGTACTTC. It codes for CASRGGTQETQYF.